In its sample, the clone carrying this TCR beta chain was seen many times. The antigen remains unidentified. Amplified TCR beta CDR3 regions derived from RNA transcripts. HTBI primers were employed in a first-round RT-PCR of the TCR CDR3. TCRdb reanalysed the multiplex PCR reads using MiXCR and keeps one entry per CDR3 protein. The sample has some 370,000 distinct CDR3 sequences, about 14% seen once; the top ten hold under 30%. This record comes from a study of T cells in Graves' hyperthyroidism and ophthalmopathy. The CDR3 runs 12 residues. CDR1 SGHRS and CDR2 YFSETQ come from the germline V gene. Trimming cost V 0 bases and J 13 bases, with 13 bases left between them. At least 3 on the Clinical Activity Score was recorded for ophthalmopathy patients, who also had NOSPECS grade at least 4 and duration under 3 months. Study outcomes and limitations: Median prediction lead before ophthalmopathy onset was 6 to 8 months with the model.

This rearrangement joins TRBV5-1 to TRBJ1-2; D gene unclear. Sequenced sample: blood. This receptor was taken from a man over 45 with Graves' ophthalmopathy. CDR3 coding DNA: TGCGCCAGCAGCTTGGAATTAAATGTTTTCACCTTC. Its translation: CASSLELNVFTF.